The entry that follows covers one T cell receptor beta chain sequence. This entry belongs to a study of T-cell reconstitution after alpha-beta-depleted transplantation in children. Germline loops: CDR1 LNHNV, CDR2 YYDKDF (reference sequence). This CDR3 has 16 residues. V gave up 1 base and J gave up 3 bases, with 16 bases separating them. Preparation of the TCRbeta library involved a method that used unique molecular identifiers. TCRdb ran MiXCR on the PCR reads and lists one entry per CDR3 protein. The sample lists roughly 500,000 distinct CDR3 sequences, around 13% occurring once. The clonotype comes from a human donor who donated a stem cell graft to a child with combined immunodeficiency. Sequencing was performed on PBMCs from the stem cell graft donor, taken from the stem cell graft. This chain links TRBV15 with TRBJ2-7; D call uncertain. This CDR3 reads CATSRGDGQPYYEQYF. The CDR3 nucleotides read TGTGCCACCAGCAGAGGGGATGGGCAGCCATACTACGAGCAGTACTTC.